This T cell receptor (beta chain) appears in the sequencing data of a study of cytomegalovirus exposure and HLA in healthy donors. The sample holds a few counts of this clone. CDR1 is SGDLS and CDR2 is YYNGEE in the germline V gene. The CDR3 is 14 amino acids. V was cut by 0 bases and J by 2 bases, with 9 bases left in between. PCR employed 60 Vbeta and 13 Jbeta primers. Repertoires were generated with immunoSEQ multiplex PCR, while TCRdb's copy carries only in-frame clones and drops some. The sample holds 130,000 or so clones; roughly 8.3% are singletons and the top ten take 4.5% to 5.5%. V and J are TRBV9 and TRBJ2-7; D might be TRBD2 (6 bases). The sequenced sample consisted of PBMCs. The receptor was isolated from a man aged 35 to 55 in good health and CMV-seronegative. Here the CDR3 DNA reads TGTGCCAGCAGCGTAGGGCCGGGGGCCTACGAGCAGTACTTC. This translates into CASSVGPGAYEQYF.